This T cell receptor (beta chain) was captured in a study of CD8 T cells in ankylosing spondylitis. Study conclusions and caveats: Ankylosing spondylitis blood seemed to carry a telltale TCR beta motif made of under ten highly homologous variants. Clones linked to disease were reported to show significant enrichment in matched ankylosing spondylitis synovial fluid. The authors found the disease-linked clones to be CD8+ and relatively rare in peripheral blood.

V shed 1 base and J 5 bases; nucleotides not matched to a gene: 1. The CDR3 loop spans 14 amino acids. The germline gives CDR1 SGHVS, CDR2 FQNEAQ. Making the TCR beta libraries involved quantitative 5'-RACE with molecular barcodes. TCRdb called the 5' RACE reads again in MiXCR, with one record for every CDR3 protein. The sample comprises hundreds of thousands of distinct CDR3 sequences, 8% to 11% of which are singletons, and about 19% rests with the top ten. Points on this clonotype: Its antigen is as yet unknown.

Sequencing was performed on blood, either unsorted or a sorted T cell fraction (not recorded which). The clonotype originates from a male donor with ankylosing spondylitis or in good health (not recorded which). The chain recombines TRBV7-8 with TRBJ2-7; 11 nucleotides line up with TRBD1. CDR3 DNA: TGTGCCAGCAGCTTAGGGGACAGGGGGAACGAGCAGTACTTC. This sequence encodes CASSLGDRGNEQYF.